This T cell receptor beta chain was recovered during a study of T cell changes during pregnancy in multiple sclerosis. Here immunoSEQ multiplex PCR was the method, and the copy in TCRdb shows in-frame clones only, minus some. This sample has more than 70,000 clones, with less than 95% found just once. The CDR3 extends over 15 amino acids. V dropped 4 bases and J dropped 4; count of bases not matched to a gene: 9. The germline gives CDR1 LNHDA, CDR2 SQIVND (reference sequence). This receptor was obtained from a female donor with multiple sclerosis, enrolled in a pregnancy study. Sequenced material: peripheral blood, taken before pregnancy. The chain recombines TRBV19 with TRBJ2-7, with 8 bases lining up with TRBD1. Here the CDR3 reads CASSSTTGGLYEQYF. As DNA, the CDR3 is TGTGCCAGTAGTAGTACCACAGGGGGATTGTACGAGCAGTACTTC.